Below are 28 T cell receptor beta chains sequenced from a single sample in a study of T cell repertoires in cytomegalovirus infection. No antigen has been identified for these receptors. A single record per CDR3 protein comes from TCRdb applying MiXCR to the reads. This table has under 200,000 distinct CDR3 sequences, less than 25% appearing once. The material was CD8+ T cells from cultured PBMCs, obtained from culture after CMV antigen stimulation. These receptors were collected from a human donor in good health (CMV status not recorded). Some clones in this sample may be carry-over from other donors' samples.

This clonotype was counted a single time. The V and J genes are TRBV6-2 or TRBV6-3 and TRBJ2-1; 7 nucleotides match TRBD2. CDR1 and CDR2 (germline): MNHEY, SVGEGT. The CDR3 contains 16 residues. J gave up 1 base and V 5 bases, and 8 bases lay outside the gene matches. As DNA, the CDR3 is TGTGCCAGCAGTCCGCTCGGGGGGAATTCCTACAATGAGCAGTTCTTC. It translates to CASSPLGGNSYNEQFF.

This rearrangement joins TRBV7-9 to TRBJ1-4; 7 bases align to TRBD1. This CDR3 contains 15 residues. CDR1 and CDR2 from the germline V gene are SEHNR and FQNEAQ (reference sequence). V lost 4 bases to trimming and J lost 8 bases; unmatched junction nucleotides: 10. The CDR3 DNA follows: TGTGCCAGCAGCTCAGCCCAGGGGGAAGTGGAAAAACTGTTTTTT. It yields the protein CASSSAQGEVEKLFF. Full variable domain (missing parts from reference TRBV7-9 and TRBJ1-4): DTGVSQNPRHKITKRGQNVTFRCDPISEHNRLYWYRQTLGQGPEFLTYFQNEAQLEKSRLLSDRFSAERPKGSFSTLEIQRTEQGDSAMYLCASSSAQGEVEKLFFGSGTQLSVL.

This clonotype was observed a few times. The chain employs TRBV29-1 and TRBJ1-4; a weak D match, TRBD1 (6 bases). Germline lookup yields CDR1 SQVTM and CDR2 ANQGSEA. This CDR3 has 12 residues. The DNA for the CDR3 is TGCACGGGGACATCAACTAATGAAAAACTGTTTTTT. Its translation is CTGTSTNEKLFF.

The CDR3 is CASSLDRSYNEQFF. The CDR3 region has the DNA TGTGCCAGCAGCCTCGACAGGTCCTACAATGAGCAGTTCTTC. The chain recombines TRBV7-9 with TRBJ2-1, with D tentatively TRBD1 (6 bases). The CDR3 covers 14 residues. Trimming stripped 5 bases from V and 1 base from J, with 9 bases between. Germline V gene lookup returns CDR1 SEHNR and CDR2 FQNEAQ (reference sequence).

This clonotype was recorded a few times. This rearrangement joins TRBV7-2 to TRBJ1-6; no reliable D call. The CDR3 loop spans 17 amino acids. The germline gives CDR1 SGHTA, CDR2 FQGNSA. Trimming removed 6 bases at V and 7 bases at J, with 22 bases between. The CDR3 here is CASSPIPGIDPNSPLHF. The DNA of the CDR3 is TGTGCCAGCAGTCCTATCCCGGGGATAGACCCGAATTCACCCCTCCACTTT.

This clonotype has more than one count but fewer than ten. This chain joins TRBV7-9 and TRBJ1-6; 9 bases are a match to TRBD1. The J segment lost 5 bases and the V segment lost 1 base, leaving 6 bases of the junction unmatched. Germline values: CDR1 SEHNR, CDR2 FQNEAQ (reference sequence). The CDR3 has 17 amino acids. Here the CDR3 reads CASSLVGQGLNNSPLHF. For the CDR3, the DNA is TGTGCCAGCAGCTTAGTGGGACAGGGCTTGAATAATTCACCCCTCCACTTT.

V usage is TRBV7-8 and J usage is TRBJ2-5, with D unresolved. This CDR3 has 16 amino acids. V was pared by 4 bases and J by 5 bases, with 20 bases between. Germline assignment: CDR1 SGHVS and CDR2 FQNEAQ. The CDR3 DNA reads TGTGCCAGCAGCTCGCCGAACTTTAAGACGATCGAGACCCAGTACTTC. It codes for CASSSPNFKTIETQYF.

The V call is TRBV11-1, the J call TRBJ1-1; D is unresolved. Germline CDR1 is SGHAT and CDR2 is FQDESV (reference sequence). Trimming shortened V by 1 base and J by 1 base, and 10 bases separated the two germline ends. This CDR3 comprises 15 residues. DNA of the CDR3: TGTGCCAGCAGCTTAGGTCTTCAAGCGAACACTGAAGCTTTCTTT. Protein product: CASSLGLQANTEAFF.

This clonotype came up a few times. An end of the junction differs from the germline gene, which may be a read error. The chain has TRBV7-7 and TRBJ2-1, with D hard to call. The germline gives CDR1 SSHAT, CDR2 FNYEAQ (reference sequence). The CDR3 consists of 14 residues. The CDR3 sequence: CASSSRFLDNEQFF. CDR3 nucleotide sequence: TGTGCTAGCAGCTCTCGTTTCTTGGACAATGAGCAGTTCTTC.

The rearrangement uses TRBV29-1 and TRBJ1-1; TRBD1 might be the D (5 bases). Germline values: CDR1 SQVTM, CDR2 ANQGSEA. The CDR3 is made up of 13 amino acids. Trimming took off 6 bases at V and 4 bases at J, with 15 bases between the two ends. CDR3 nucleotide sequence: TGCAGCGTCCGCGGCTACGGGGGCACTGAAGCTTTCTTT. Residues: CSVRGYGGTEAFF.

A few counts support this clonotype. The chain employs TRBV7-9 and TRBJ1-2, with 7 bases aligning to TRBD1. The length of the CDR3 is 16 residues. CDR1 and CDR2 (germline): SEHNR, FQNEAQ (reference sequence). V shed 2 bases, J shed 4 bases, and the junction held 10 bases outside the gene matches. The DNA of the CDR3 is TGTGCCAGCAGCTTACCTCGAGGGGGCTCCCGCTATGGCTACACCTTC. It specifies CASSLPRGGSRYGYTF.

This chain joins TRBV12-3 or TRBV12-4 and TRBJ1-1; possibly TRBD1 for D (6 bases). There are 15 residues in the CDR3. Deletions cut 0 bases from V and 3 bases from J, with 11 bases between. The CDR3 protein is CASSLAPTGYTEAFF. Here the CDR3 DNA reads TGTGCCAGCAGTTTAGCCCCCACAGGGTACACTGAAGCTTTCTTT.

The J gene is TRBJ2-4, the V gene TRBV7-9, with 8 bases identical to TRBD1. J was trimmed by 4 bases and V by 3 bases; bases with no gene match: 5. CDR1 and CDR2 from the germline V gene are SEHNR and FQNEAQ (reference sequence). The CDR3 loop spans 15 amino acids. The CDR3 loop reads CASSFQGQEKNIQYF. The CDR3 DNA follows: TGTGCCAGCAGCTTTCAGGGACAGGAGAAAAACATTCAGTACTTC.

V gene TRBV7-6 combines with J gene TRBJ1-1; D gene ambiguous. Deletions cut 5 bases from V and 0 bases from J, with 7 bases between. The CDR3 runs to 13 residues. Looked up from germline, CDR1 is SGHVS and CDR2 is FNYEAQ. The chain's CDR3 is CASSAKLNTEAFF. CDR3 bases: TGTGCCAGCAGCGCAAAATTGAACACTGAAGCTTTCTTT.

The genes are TRBV28 and TRBJ1-5, with no clear D. Germline V CDR1 and CDR2: MDHEN, SYDVKM. The V end was cut by 8 bases, the J end by 6 bases, with 14 bases between. CDR3 length: 13 residues. CDR3 in amino acids: CASAWTGTQPQHF. The DNA for the CDR3 is TGTGCCAGCGCCTGGACCGGCACTCAGCCCCAGCATTTT.

This clonotype was detected only a few times. This chain uses TRBV6-2 or TRBV6-3 with TRBJ1-5; D is uncertain. The CDR3 loop spans 13 amino acids. V was trimmed by 7 bases and J by 7 bases, leaving 14 bases between them. Germline assignment: CDR1 MNHEY and CDR2 SVGEGT. The CDR3 coding sequence is TGTGCCAGCACCAGCTCGTTGGGGCAGCCCCAGCATTTT. It codes for CASTSSLGQPQHF.

The CDR3: CASSIEGPGQISGNTIYF. Written as DNA, the CDR3 is TGTGCCAGTAGTATAGAGGGACCGGGACAGATCTCTGGAAACACCATATATTTT. V usage is TRBV19 and J usage is TRBJ1-3; 7 nucleotides align to TRBD1. CDR1 and CDR2 from the germline V gene are LNHDA and SQIVND (reference sequence). This CDR3 contains 18 residues. V dropped 0 bases and J dropped 0; count of bases not matched to a gene: 8.

The chain employs TRBV6-1 and TRBJ2-7; 8 bases match TRBD1. Germline V gene data show CDR1 as MNHNS and CDR2 as SASEGT. V was clipped by 5 bases and J by 0 bases; unmatched bases: 3. The CDR3 contains 14 residues. The CDR3: CASSPRGPSYEQYF. Written as DNA, the CDR3 is TGTGCCAGCAGTCCCAGGGGGCCCTCCTACGAGCAGTACTTC.

This clonotype has just a few counts. V is TRBV4-1 and J is TRBJ1-5; no definite D call. V dropped 0 bases and J dropped 11 bases, with 8 bases sitting between them. Germline V gene data show CDR1 as MGHRA and CDR2 as YSYEKL. The CDR3 spans 12 residues. The CDR3 here is CASSQDGLTQHF. In nucleotides, the CDR3 is TGCGCCAGCAGCCAAGATGGTTTGACCCAGCATTTT.

This rearrangement joins TRBV25-1 to TRBJ1-1; D is ambiguous. Germline V gene lookup returns CDR1 MGHDK and CDR2 SYGVNS. V lost 3 bases and J lost 4, with 9 bases in between. The CDR3 extends over 13 amino acids. This CDR3 reads CASSDGFITEAFF. The CDR3 nucleotides read TGTGCCAGCAGTGACGGCTTTATCACTGAAGCTTTCTTT.

The chain links TRBV6-2 or TRBV6-3 to TRBJ2-3; D perhaps matches TRBD1 (5 bases). In germline, CDR1 is MNHEY, CDR2 SVGEGT. V lost 6 bases and J 1 base, leaving 8 bases between the germline ends. The CDR3 sequence is 13 residues long. CDR3 DNA: TGTGCCAGCAGAGGACACCGCACAGATACGCAGTATTTT. Translation gives CASRGHRTDTQYF.

The chain combines TRBV19 with TRBJ1-5; no firm D call. The CDR3 has 15 amino acids. Germline-derived CDR1 and CDR2 are LNHDA and SQIVND (reference sequence). Deletions cut 2 bases from V and 5 bases from J, with 13 bases between. CDR3 amino acids: CASSISLGPYQPQHF. For the CDR3, the DNA is TGTGCCAGTAGTATATCTCTAGGGCCTTATCAGCCCCAGCATTTT.

The chain has TRBV20-1 and TRBJ2-1; D not certain. CDR1 is DFQATT and CDR2 is SNEGSKA in the germline V gene (reference sequence). This CDR3 comprises 14 residues. Trimming took 5 bases from V and 0 from J, leaving 11 bases between them. CDR3 loop: CSAGIKGSYNEQFF. The CDR3 coding sequence is TGCAGTGCTGGGATTAAGGGCTCCTACAATGAGCAGTTCTTC.

This clonotype was seen a handful of times. This chain connects TRBV7-6 to TRBJ2-3, with D possibly being TRBD1 or TRBD2 (5 bases each). Looked up from germline, CDR1 is SGHVS and CDR2 is FNYEAQ. Trimming left V 4 bases short and J 0 bases short, with 14 bases between. The CDR3 runs 16 residues. The CDR3 sequence is CASSSMGVFSTDTQYF. Written as DNA, the CDR3 is TGTGCCAGCAGCTCGATGGGGGTATTTAGCACAGATACGCAGTATTTT.

There are a few counts of this clonotype. This sequence joins TRBV4-1 and TRBJ1-1, with D maybe TRBD1 (5 bases). The CDR3 covers 15 residues. Germline loops: CDR1 MGHRA, CDR2 YSYEKL. V was cut by 3 bases and J by 0 bases, with 11 bases left in between. CDR3 in DNA: TGCGCCAGCAGCCAGCAGACAGAAATGAACACTGAAGCTTTCTTT. Translated, it gives CASSQQTEMNTEAFF.

This clonotype has only one observation. V usage is TRBV27 and J usage is TRBJ1-4; possibly TRBD1 for D (6 bases). CDR3 length: 14 amino acids. Germline-derived CDR1 and CDR2 are MNHEY and SMNVEV (reference sequence). The V end was cut by 7 bases, the J end by 7 bases, with 16 bases between. CDR3 amino acids: CASNRRGAGEKLFF. CDR3 coding DNA: TGTGCCAGCAACAGACGGGGGGCCGGTGAAAAACTGTTTTTT.

The V and J genes are TRBV10-3 and TRBJ1-2; D remains unclear. Germline V lookup: CDR1 ENHRY, CDR2 SYGVKD. This CDR3 has 12 residues. V lost 5 bases and J 8 bases, leaving 12 bases between the germline ends. CDR3 nucleotide sequence: TGTGCCATCAGTAAGGAAGGGTGGGGCTACACCTTC. Amino acid sequence: CAISKEGWGYTF.

The table lists this clonotype with many counts. The chain has TRBV7-8 and TRBJ1-1; D might be TRBD1 (5 bases). Per germline, CDR1 SGHVS and CDR2 FQNEAQ. V lost 4 bases and J 0 bases, leaving 12 bases between the germline ends. The CDR3 consists of 15 residues. CDR3 residues: CASSSHGTLNTEAFF. CDR3 coding DNA: TGTGCCAGCAGCTCTCACGGGACTCTGAACACTGAAGCTTTCTTT.